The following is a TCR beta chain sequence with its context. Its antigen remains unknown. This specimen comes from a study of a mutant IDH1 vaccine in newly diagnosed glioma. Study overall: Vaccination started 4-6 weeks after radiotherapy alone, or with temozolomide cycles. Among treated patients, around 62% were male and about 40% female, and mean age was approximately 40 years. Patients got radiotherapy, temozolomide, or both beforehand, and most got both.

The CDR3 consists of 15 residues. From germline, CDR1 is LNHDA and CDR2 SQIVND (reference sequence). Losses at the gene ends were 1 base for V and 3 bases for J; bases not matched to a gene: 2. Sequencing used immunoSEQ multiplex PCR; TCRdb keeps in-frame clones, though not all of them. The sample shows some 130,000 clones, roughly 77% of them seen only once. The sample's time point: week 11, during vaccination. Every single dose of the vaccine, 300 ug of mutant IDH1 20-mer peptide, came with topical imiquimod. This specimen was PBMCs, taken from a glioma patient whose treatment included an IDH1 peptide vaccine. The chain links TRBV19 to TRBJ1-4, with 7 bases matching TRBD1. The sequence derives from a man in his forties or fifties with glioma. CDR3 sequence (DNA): TGTGCCAGTAGTATAGGGGGACAGCCTAATGAAAAACTGTTTTTT. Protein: CASSIGGQPNEKLFF.